This T cell receptor (beta chain) was captured by sequencing in a study of PD-L1 blockade in urothelial cancer. Whole-study context: Samples came from 3 weeks, at the second dose, and 6 weeks into treatment. Blood samples had a median of around 140,000 T cells, tens of thousands of unique TCRs, and clonality about 0.074. General study findings and limits: Durable-benefit patients had greater expansion of tumor-associated blood clones at 3 weeks.

The assay was immunoSEQ multiplex PCR, and TCRdb's table has in-frame clones only and misses some. This sample has some 27,000 clones, with 75% to 90% found just once. V lost 10 bases and J lost 2; bases outside the gene matches: 11. The germline V gene has CDR1 SNHLY and CDR2 FYNNEI. The CDR3 contains 14 residues. On this clone itself: As yet, its antigen is unknown.

The origin of this receptor is a man aged 50 to 59 with urothelial cancer. V gene TRBV2 combines with J gene TRBJ2-7, with 7 bases lining up with TRBD1. Sequenced here: PBMCs, sampled around atezolizumab (anti-PD-L1) treatment. In DNA, the CDR3 is TGTGCCACCGAGAGGGGACAGCTAACCTACGAGCAGTACTTC. This encodes CATERGQLTYEQYF.